This TCR beta chain is drawn from a study of T-cell memory formation after mild COVID-19. Study overall: There were largely donor-specific TCR clusters.

Germline CDR1 is SGHNT and CDR2 is YENEEA. Trimming left V 1 base short and J 1 base short, with 8 bases between. The CDR3 contains 15 residues. TCRdb ran MiXCR on the 5' RACE reads and lists one entry per CDR3 protein. The data show more than 120,000 distinct CDR3 sequences, with 6% to 6.5% seen just once and more than 2% held by the top ten. This clonotype was picked up many times. The chain has TRBV11-3 and TRBJ2-1, with D perhaps TRBD1 (6 bases). This receptor was taken from an adult woman who had mild COVID-19 (a few samples of this study predate the infection). Cell type and time point are not known. The sequenced material came from PBMCs or a T cell subset sorted from them (not recorded which). For the CDR3, the DNA is TGTGCCAGCAGCTTAGCGACAGGTTCCTACAATGAGCAGTTCTTC. This sequence encodes CASSLATGSYNEQFF.